The 26 T cell receptor beta chains below were found in one sample sequenced in a study of blood T cell repertoires in COVID-19. TCRdb's copy holds only in-frame clones and misses some; the assay was immunoSEQ multiplex PCR. The table lists some 150,000 clones, approximately 80% of them singletons. Sequenced input: peripheral blood. These receptors originate from a man between 60 and 75 years old with active or convalescent COVID-19.

The V and J genes are TRBV7-9 and TRBJ2-3; 7 positions match TRBD2. The CDR3 consists of 16 residues. Trimming took 8 bases from V and 3 from J; bases not matched to a gene: 14. Germline V lookup: CDR1 SEHNR, CDR2 FQNEAQ (reference sequence). CDR3 protein: CASVSRRGDSTDTQYF. In nucleotides, the CDR3 is TGTGCCAGCGTCTCACGTCGGGGGGATTCAACAGATACGCAGTATTTT.

The chain has TRBV27 and TRBJ2-3; 9 bases align to TRBD2. CDR3 length: 15 residues. Germline CDR1 reads MNHEY; CDR2 reads SMNVEV (reference sequence). With 5 bases clipped from V and 2 bases from J, the junction kept 5 bases outside the gene matches. CDR3 DNA sequence: TGTGCCAGCAGTAAGACTAGCGGTTTCACAGATACGCAGTATTTT. Translation gives CASSKTSGFTDTQYF.

The J gene is TRBJ2-7, the V gene TRBV19, with TRBD2 identical over 8 bases. V lost 1 base and J lost 6; bases outside the gene matches: 5. Germline assignment: CDR1 LNHDA and CDR2 SQIVND (reference sequence). This CDR3 is built from 14 residues. The CDR3 loop is CASSIAGGPSEQYF. The CDR3 DNA sequence: TGTGCCAGTAGTATAGCGGGAGGGCCCTCCGAGCAGTACTTC.

V and J are TRBV15 and TRBJ1-5; no definite D call. V was cut by 3 bases and J by 6 bases, with 12 bases left in between. The germline CDR1 and CDR2 sequences are LNHNV and YYDKDF (reference sequence). This CDR3 contains 14 residues. DNA for the CDR3: TGTGCCACCAGCAGGGACTTAGAGGGTCAGCCCCAGCATTTT. Its protein is CATSRDLEGQPQHF. The complete variable domain, with remaining parts taken from reference TRBV15 and TRBJ1-5, reads DAMVIQNPRYQVTQFGKPVTLSCSQTLNHNVMYWYQQKSSQAPKLLFHYYDKDFNNEADTPDNFQSRRPNTSFCFLDIRSPGLGDTAMYLCATSRDLEGQPQHFGDGTRLSIL.

The gene calls are TRBV5-1 and TRBJ2-3; D may be TRBD1 (6 bases). The CDR3 contains 16 residues. Trimming cost V 4 bases and J 0 bases, with 15 bases left between them. CDR1 is SGHRS, CDR2 YFSETQ, per germline. CDR3 nucleotides: TGCGCCAGCAGCCTGACAGGTTACTCTAGCACAGATACGCAGTATTTT. It codes for CASSLTGYSSTDTQYF.

V gene TRBV14 combines with J gene TRBJ2-1, with D maybe TRBD1 (5 bases). CDR3 size: 15 residues. Germline loops: CDR1 SGHDN, CDR2 FVKESK. Trimming left V 1 base short and J 3 bases short, with 10 bases between. This chain's CDR3 is CASSQVPRGYNEQFF. DNA of the CDR3: TGTGCCAGCAGCCAAGTCCCTAGGGGCTACAATGAGCAGTTCTTC.

The J gene is TRBJ2-1, the V gene TRBV29-1; 7 bases are shared with TRBD1. Germline CDR1 reads SQVTM; CDR2 reads ANQGSEA. The CDR3 covers 16 residues. V was clipped by 3 bases and J by 4 bases; unmatched bases: 12. The DNA for the CDR3 is TGCAGCGTTGACCCCCCAGACAGGGTTTCATACAATGAGCAGTTCTTC. Translation gives CSVDPPDRVSYNEQFF.

This clone was seen once. This sequence joins TRBV5-4 and TRBJ2-1, with D possibly being TRBD2 (6 bases). The CDR3 covers 15 residues. CDR1 is SGHNT and CDR2 is YYREEE in the germline V gene (reference sequence). Trimming removed 8 bases at V and 0 bases at J, with 15 bases between. The CDR3 DNA follows: TGTGCCAGTCGGGGGACGGGGGTCTCCTACAATGAGCAGTTCTTC. The encoded protein is CASRGTGVSYNEQFF.

The chain carries TRBV7-9 and TRBJ1-3, with D possibly matching TRBD1 (6 bases). Trimming removed 6 bases at V and 0 bases at J, with 15 bases between. The CDR3 extends over 16 amino acids. In germline, CDR1 is SEHNR, CDR2 FQNEAQ (reference sequence). CDR3 sequence reads: CASSSWGRDSGNTIYF. The CDR3 DNA reads as TGTGCCAGCAGTTCTTGGGGGCGCGACTCTGGAAACACCATATATTTT.

This clone occurred once. The CDR3 protein is CASSRLRGNTEAFF. The CDR3 region has the DNA TGTGCCAGCAGCCGGCTAAGAGGGAACACTGAAGCTTTCTTT. V and J are TRBV7-8 and TRBJ1-1, with D unresolved. Germline V gene lookup returns CDR1 SGHVS and CDR2 FQNEAQ. V was clipped by 5 bases and J by 1 base, with 11 bases between them. This CDR3 contains 14 residues.

The J gene is TRBJ2-2, the V gene TRBV16; no firm D call. With 2 bases removed from V and 5 bases from J, the gap between germline ends came to 6 bases. Germline CDR1 and CDR2: KGHSY and FQNENV. The CDR3 is 13 residues long. The CDR3 sequence: CASSQERTGELFF. In DNA form, the CDR3 reads TGTGCCAGCAGCCAAGAGAGGACCGGGGAGCTGTTTTTT.

This clone has more than one count but fewer than ten. The chain recombines TRBV29-1 with TRBJ1-1, with D maybe TRBD1 (6 bases). The CDR3 sequence is 15 residues long. V was clipped by 6 bases and J by 3 bases, with 20 bases between them. CDR1 SQVTM and CDR2 ANQGSEA come from the germline V gene. The CDR3, as DNA: TGCAGCGTGAGGGCCTTGAGAGGGGGTCACACTGAAGCTTTCTTT. The encoded protein is CSVRALRGGHTEAFF.

The CDR3 is CASSPTRAQETQYF. The CDR3 DNA reads as TGTGCCAGCAGCCCCACCCGCGCTCAAGAGACCCAGTACTTC. The chain joins TRBV7-2 to TRBJ2-5; unclear D gene. Germline V gene data show CDR1 as SGHTA and CDR2 as FQGNSA. The germline V and J ends were trimmed by 5 bases and 2 bases, with 12 bases remaining between them. CDR3 length: 14 amino acids. The full variable domain, completed using reference TRBV7-2 and TRBJ2-5, is GAGVSQSPSNKVTEKGKDVELRCDPISGHTALYWYRQSLGQGLEFLIYFQGNSAPDKSGLPSDRFSAERTGGSVSTLTIQRTQQEDSAVYLCASSPTRAQETQYFGPGTRLLVL.

The chain carries TRBV2 and TRBJ2-1; 10 bases are a match to TRBD2. The CDR3 has 15 amino acids. The trim removed 4 bases at V and 9 bases at J, leaving 9 bases unmatched. The germline V gene has CDR1 SNHLY and CDR2 FYNNEI. The CDR3 coding sequence is TGTGCCAGCAGTGGCTCCGGGACTAGCGATCGTGAGCAGTTCTTC. This codes for CASSGSGTSDREQFF.

V and J are TRBV19 and TRBJ1-1; TRBD1 matches at 7 bases. CDR3 length: 13 amino acids. V lost 6 bases to trimming and J lost 1 base; unmatched junction nucleotides: 2. Germline-derived CDR1 and CDR2 are LNHDA and SQIVND (reference sequence). CDR3 bases: TGTGCCAGTAGCCCAGGGGGGAACACTGAAGCTTTCTTT. This sequence encodes CASSPGGNTEAFF.

This chain joins TRBV29-1 and TRBJ2-2, with 9 bases matching TRBD1. The CDR3 runs 15 residues. Germline CDR1 SQVTM, CDR2 ANQGSEA. Germline trimming cut 6 bases from V and 5 bases from J; bases unmatched to any gene: 10. The CDR3 region has the DNA TGCAGCGTCTTATTACAGGGGGCGATTACCGGGGAGCTGTTTTTT. As protein: CSVLLQGAITGELFF.

This chain joins TRBV6-5 and TRBJ2-1; 9 bases match TRBD1. Unmatched junction bases numbered 3, after V lost 2 bases and J lost 7 bases. The germline V gene encodes CDR1 MNHEY and CDR2 SVGAGI. This CDR3 has 14 amino acids. The CDR3 loop reads CASSYTDRGNEQFF. The CDR3 DNA reads TGTGCCAGCAGTTACACGGACAGGGGTAATGAGCAGTTCTTC.

The CDR3 protein is CASSREPSGKYNEQFF. CDR3 DNA sequence: TGTGCCAGCTCCAGGGAGCCTAGCGGAAAGTACAATGAGCAGTTCTTC. The chain recombines TRBV18 with TRBJ2-1, with 7 bases fitting TRBD2. The CDR3 loop spans 16 amino acids. Losses at the gene ends were 6 bases for V and 4 bases for J; bases not matched to a gene: 12. Germline V gene lookup returns CDR1 KGHSH and CDR2 LQKENI.

J is TRBJ1-4 and V is TRBV28, with TRBD1 as a possible D gene (5 bases). The germline gives CDR1 MDHEN, CDR2 SYDVKM. The V gene lost 6 bases and the J gene lost 7 bases, with 9 bases spanning the gap. CDR3 size: 12 residues. The chain's CDR3 is CASRPGGEKLFF. In nucleotides, the CDR3 is TGTGCCAGCAGACCGGGGGGTGAAAAACTGTTTTTT. The complete variable domain, with remaining parts taken from reference TRBV28 and TRBJ1-4, reads DVKVTQSSRYLVKRTGEKVFLECVQDMDHENMFWYRQDPGLGLRLIYFSYDVKMKEKGDIPEGYSVSREKKERFSLILESASTNQTSMYLCASRPGGEKLFFGSGTQLSVL.

The chain recombines TRBV20-1 with TRBJ1-6, with a possible D match to TRBD1 (5 bases). V was shortened by 3 bases and J by 8 bases, with 14 bases between the two germline ends. The germline gives CDR1 DFQATT, CDR2 SNEGSKA (reference sequence). This CDR3 is 14 amino acids long. The CDR3 sequence is CSASFGQGDSPLHF. CDR3 sequence (DNA): TGCAGTGCTAGTTTCGGTCAGGGTGATTCACCCCTCCACTTT.

The chain combines TRBV7-2 with TRBJ2-2; TRBD2 matches at 7 bases. The CDR3 totals 15 residues. The V gene's germline CDR1 is SGHTA and CDR2 FQGNSA. Trimming at V came to 1 base and at J to 5 bases, leaving 4 bases not matched to a gene. The CDR3 sequence: CASSLGSSGTGELFF. The CDR3, as DNA: TGTGCCAGCAGCTTAGGTTCTAGCGGTACCGGGGAGCTGTTTTTT.

This chain links TRBV5-1 with TRBJ1-2; D is perhaps TRBD1 (5 bases). This CDR3 is built from 15 residues. Trimming pared 0 bases from V and 6 bases from J, leaving 15 bases between. The germline gives CDR1 SGHRS, CDR2 YFSETQ. Here the CDR3 DNA reads TGCGCCAGCAGCTTGGAGGGGCGCTTTCGGGATGGCTACACCTTC. Translation: CASSLEGRFRDGYTF.

The genes are TRBV7-2 and TRBJ2-6, with a weak D call TRBD1 (6 bases). With 1 base removed from V and 3 bases from J, the gap between germline ends came to 10 bases. This CDR3 region has 16 residues. Germline V gives CDR1 SGHTA, CDR2 FQGNSA. CDR3 bases: TGTGCCAGCAGCTTAGGTACAGGGTATGGGGCCAACGTCCTGACTTTC. It translates to CASSLGTGYGANVLTF. The whole variable domain, remainder taken from reference TRBV7-2 and TRBJ2-6, is GAGVSQSPSNKVTEKGKDVELRCDPISGHTALYWYRQSLGQGLEFLIYFQGNSAPDKSGLPSDRFSAERTGGSVSTLTIQRTQQEDSAVYLCASSLGTGYGANVLTFGAGSRLTVL.

This chain joins TRBV19 and TRBJ1-2, with 11 bases aligning to TRBD1. The germline V gene encodes CDR1 LNHDA and CDR2 SQIVND (reference sequence). The CDR3 loop spans 15 amino acids. Trimming at V came to 0 bases and at J to 9 bases, leaving 6 bases not matched to a gene. CDR3 loop: CASSIDVGTGGSYTF. DNA for the CDR3: TGTGCCAGTAGTATAGACGTCGGGACAGGGGGAAGCTACACCTTC.

The chain uses TRBV12-3 or TRBV12-4 and TRBJ2-3; 11 bases agree with TRBD2. V dropped 2 bases and J dropped 11; count of bases not matched to a gene: 3. The CDR3 contains 13 residues. The CDR3: CASSLRLAGWQYF. CDR3 sequence (DNA): TGTGCCAGCAGTTTAAGACTAGCGGGATGGCAGTATTTT.

The CDR3 DNA sequence: TGTGCCAGCAGCTTAGGCTTGCGGGGCATCGAAACCACAGATACGCAGTATTTT. This translates into CASSLGLRGIETTDTQYF. The chain recombines TRBV13 with TRBJ2-3, with a possible D match to TRBD2 (6 bases). The CDR3 is made up of 18 amino acids. Germline V gives CDR1 PRHDT, CDR2 FYEKMQ (reference sequence). V lost 0 bases and J lost 2, with 18 bases in between.